This T cell receptor beta chain was recorded in a study of CD8 T cells in ankylosing spondylitis. TCRdb reanalysed the 5' RACE reads using MiXCR and keeps one entry per CDR3 protein. The table lists under 250,000 distinct CDR3 sequences, about 30% of them singletons. Germline V gene data show CDR1 as DFQATT and CDR2 as SNEGSKA (reference sequence). The V end lost 6 bases, the J end lost 0 bases, and 11 bases lay between the germline ends. The CDR3 is made up of 13 amino acids. The TCR comes from a male donor with ankylosing spondylitis or in good health (not recorded which). The sequencing input was blood, either unsorted or a sorted T cell fraction (not recorded which). The rearrangement joins TRBV20-1 to TRBJ1-1; tentatively, D is TRBD1 (5 bases). The DNA of the CDR3 is TGCAGTGCGAGGCACAGGCTGAACACTGAAGCTTTCTTT. It yields the protein CSARHRLNTEAFF.